Listed below are T cell receptor beta chains from one sample, sequenced in a study of blood T cell repertoires in COVID-19. The data were produced by immunoSEQ multiplex PCR, yet TCRdb's version contains in-frame clones alone and is incomplete. The table includes some 130,000 clones, roughly 80% detected once. The source material was PBMCs or T cells enriched from blood (not recorded which). These receptor sequences come from a woman aged 45-60 years who had recovered from COVID-19. Each CDR3 is given with its conserved first and last residue. The order of the fields is D gene, J gene, V gene, clone size, CDR3 DNA, CDR3 protein. D genes are given only for firm matches. Some rows have no size entry. The others give once, few or many, or a class for an expanded clone.

D: NA; J: TRBJ2-3; V: TRBV7-6; size: NA; DNA: TGTGCCAGCAGCTTAGGCGGTCTAAGAAGCACAGATACGCAGTATTTT; CDR3: CASSLGGLRSTDTQYF
D: NA; J: TRBJ2-3; V: TRBV5-1; size: few; DNA: TGCGCCAGCAGCATAAATCCTACAGATACGCAGTATTTT; CDR3: CASSINPTDTQYF
D: TRBD1; J: TRBJ2-3; V: TRBV7-9; size: few; DNA: TGTGCCAGCCCACAACAGGGGGGCTCCACAGATACGCAGTATTTT; CDR3: CASPQQGGSTDTQYF
D: NA; J: TRBJ2-3; V: TRBV19; size: NA; DNA: TGTGCCAGTAGTAATCGGACATGGAGCACAGATACGCAGTATTTT; CDR3: CASSNRTWSTDTQYF
D: NA; J: TRBJ1-1; V: TRBV2; size: NA; DNA: TGTGCCAGCAGTAAACAACCGGGACACCTGAACACTGAAGCTTTCTTT; CDR3: CASSKQPGHLNTEAFF
D: NA; J: TRBJ2-5; V: TRBV28; size: NA; DNA: TGTGCCAGCAGTCCCGCGGGTGGGGAGACCCAGTACTTC; CDR3: CASSPAGGETQYF
D: TRBD1; J: TRBJ1-4; V: TRBV12-3/TRBV12-4; size: NA; DNA: TGTGCCAGCAGGACAGGGGGCGATGAAAAACTGTTTTTT; CDR3: CASRTGGDEKLFF
D: NA; J: TRBJ2-1; V: TRBV3-1/TRBV3-2; size: NA; DNA: TGTGCCAGCAGCCCGCATGGGAAGGGGAATGAGCAGTTCTTC; CDR3: CASSPHGKGNEQFF
D: NA; J: TRBJ1-2; V: TRBV7-9; size: NA; DNA: TGTGCCAGCAGCTTAGTACCCATAGGGGCTTGGGATGGCTACACCTTC; CDR3: CASSLVPIGAWDGYTF
D: TRBD1; J: TRBJ1-3; V: TRBV7-2; size: NA; DNA: TGTGCCAGCAGCCGGGACAGTTACTCTGGAAACACCATATATTTT; CDR3: CASSRDSYSGNTIYF
D: TRBD1; J: TRBJ1-1; V: TRBV18; size: NA; DNA: TGTGCCAGCTCTGGGACAGGGAGCACTGAAGCTTTCTTT; CDR3: CASSGTGSTEAFF
D: NA; J: TRBJ2-3; V: TRBV30; size: NA; DNA: TGTGCCTGGAGGCTCAAAGCGGCCACAGATACGCAGTATTTT; CDR3: CAWRLKAATDTQYF
D: TRBD1; J: TRBJ2-3; V: TRBV28; size: NA; DNA: TGTGCCAGCGGAGGCCGGGACAGGGGAGCAGATACGCAGTATTTT; CDR3: CASGGRDRGADTQYF
D: NA; J: TRBJ1-5; V: TRBV27; size: NA; DNA: TGTGCCAGCAGCCCCATGACAGGTTATAGCAATCAGCCCCAGCATTTT; CDR3: CASSPMTGYSNQPQHF
D: NA; J: TRBJ1-5; V: TRBV2; size: NA; DNA: TGTGCCAGCAGGGGCGGGAATAGCAATCAGCCCCAGCATTTT; CDR3: CASRGGNSNQPQHF
D: NA; J: TRBJ1-3; V: TRBV5-1; size: NA; DNA: TGCGCCAGCAGCTTGGGACAGGCCTACGGAAACACCATATATTTT; CDR3: CASSLGQAYGNTIYF
D: TRBD2; J: TRBJ2-1; V: TRBV5-5; size: NA; DNA: TGTGCCAGCAGCTTGTCGGGCGGGGGAGTCTACAATGAGCAGTTCTTC; CDR3: CASSLSGGGVYNEQFF
D: NA; J: TRBJ2-2; V: TRBV11-2; size: once; DNA: TGTGCCAGCAGCTTGAGCGGTGGCCATACGCCCGGGGAGCTGTTTTTT; CDR3: CASSLSGGHTPGELFF
D: TRBD1; J: TRBJ1-2; V: TRBV9; size: NA; DNA: TGTGCCAGCAGCGTAGCTGGGACAGGGGAGTATGGCTACACCTTC; CDR3: CASSVAGTGEYGYTF
D: NA; J: TRBJ1-2; V: TRBV7-7; size: NA; DNA: TGTGCCAGCAGCCCCCTACAGGAGAACTATGGCTACACCTTC; CDR3: CASSPLQENYGYTF
D: NA; J: TRBJ1-3; V: TRBV4-2; size: NA; DNA: TGTGCCAGCAGCCAAGATACCACAGGCTTCTCTGGAAACACCATATATTTT; CDR3: CASSQDTTGFSGNTIYF
D: TRBD1; J: TRBJ1-2; V: TRBV19; size: NA; DNA: TGTGCCAGTAGTTTCGACAGGGTCTATGGCTACACCTTC; CDR3: CASSFDRVYGYTF
D: NA; J: TRBJ1-2; V: TRBV6-1; size: NA; DNA: TGTGCCAGCAGTGAAGCGCTAGGGGTGGTTGGCTACACCTTC; CDR3: CASSEALGVVGYTF
D: NA; J: TRBJ1-2; V: TRBV5-1; size: NA; DNA: TGCGCCAGCATCCTCGTGGCAGGGGCTAACTATGGCTACACCTTC; CDR3: CASILVAGANYGYTF
D: TRBD1; J: TRBJ1-1; V: TRBV2; size: NA; DNA: TGTGCCAGCAGTAACTTCGGACAGGCCACTGAAGCTTTCTTT; CDR3: CASSNFGQATEAFF